This entry lists 2 T cell receptor beta chains sequenced from one sample in a study (dated by TCRdb to the mid-2010s). Libraries were prepared through RT-PCR. This sample was sequenced with an Illumina MiSeq. TCRdb reanalyzed the raw reads on its own, using fastp at Q25 for trimming and MiXCR for clone calling, and kept in-frame beta chains. Here each entry gathers all rows of one CDR3 protein and keeps the most common genes and DNA. The sample records around 700,000 distinct CDR3 sequences, approximately 15% of which are singletons. In total, the top ten clones hold 3.6% of the sample. Sequenced material: memory CD4+ T cells from blood. The receptors come from a female donor in good health, serving as a healthy control.

This clonotype was found many times. The chain employs TRBV19 and TRBJ2-7; 7 bases match TRBD2. CDR3 length equals 14 residues. Looked up from germline, CDR1 is LNHDA and CDR2 is SQIVND (reference sequence). The V gene end was trimmed by 3 bases and the J gene end by 5 bases; junction bases not matched to a gene: 7. CDR3 amino acids: CASSMSGISNEQYF. The CDR3, as DNA: TGTGCCAGTAGTATGAGCGGGATTTCCAACGAGCAGTACTTC.

This clonotype was observed a handful of times. This chain connects TRBV7-6 to TRBJ2-4; D uncertain. V was cut by 2 bases and J by 6 bases, with 8 bases left in between. The CDR3 contains 13 residues. Per the germline V gene, CDR1 is SGHVS and CDR2 is FNYEAQ. The CDR3 here is CASSLSLGNIQYF. The CDR3 coding sequence is TGTGCCAGCAGCTTAAGTCTGGGAAACATTCAGTACTTC.